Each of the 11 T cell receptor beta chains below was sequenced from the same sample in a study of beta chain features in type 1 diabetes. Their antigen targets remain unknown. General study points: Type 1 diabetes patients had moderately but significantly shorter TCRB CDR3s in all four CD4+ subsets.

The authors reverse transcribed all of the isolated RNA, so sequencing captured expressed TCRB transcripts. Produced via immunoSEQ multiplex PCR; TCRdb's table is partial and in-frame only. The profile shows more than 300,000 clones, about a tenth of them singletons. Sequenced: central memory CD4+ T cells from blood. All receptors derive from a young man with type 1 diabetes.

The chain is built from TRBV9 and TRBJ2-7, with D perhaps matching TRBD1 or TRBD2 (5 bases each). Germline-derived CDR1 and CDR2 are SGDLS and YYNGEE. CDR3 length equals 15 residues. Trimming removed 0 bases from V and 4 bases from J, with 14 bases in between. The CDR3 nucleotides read TGTGCCAGCAGCGTAGCAGGGAGCAAGGGGTACGAGCAGTACTTC. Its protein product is CASSVAGSKGYEQYF.

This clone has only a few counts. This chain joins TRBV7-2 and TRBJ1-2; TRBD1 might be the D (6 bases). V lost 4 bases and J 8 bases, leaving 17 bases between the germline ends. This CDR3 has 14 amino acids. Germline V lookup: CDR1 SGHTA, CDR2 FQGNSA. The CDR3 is CASSYNRDLRGYTF. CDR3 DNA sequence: TGTGCCAGCAGCTACAACAGGGACCTCCGGGGCTACACCTTC.

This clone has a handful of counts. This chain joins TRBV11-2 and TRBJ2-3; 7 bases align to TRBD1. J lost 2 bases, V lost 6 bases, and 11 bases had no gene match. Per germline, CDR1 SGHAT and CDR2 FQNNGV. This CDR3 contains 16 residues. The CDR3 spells CASSRQGRSFTDTQYF. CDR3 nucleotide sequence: TGTGCCAGCAGTCGACAGGGTCGCTCTTTCACAGATACGCAGTATTTT.

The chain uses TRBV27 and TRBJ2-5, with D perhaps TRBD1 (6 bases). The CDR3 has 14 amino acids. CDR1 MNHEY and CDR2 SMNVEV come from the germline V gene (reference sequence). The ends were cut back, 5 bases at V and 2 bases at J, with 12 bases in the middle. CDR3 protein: CASSPYRAQETQYF. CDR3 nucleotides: TGTGCCAGCAGTCCTTACAGGGCTCAAGAGACCCAGTACTTC.

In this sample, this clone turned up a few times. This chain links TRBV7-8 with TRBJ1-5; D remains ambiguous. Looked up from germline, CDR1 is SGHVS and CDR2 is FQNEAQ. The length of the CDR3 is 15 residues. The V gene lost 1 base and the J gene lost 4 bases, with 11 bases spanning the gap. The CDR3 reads CASSLGHSQNQPQHF. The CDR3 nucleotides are TGTGCCAGCAGCTTAGGCCACAGCCAGAATCAGCCCCAGCATTTT.

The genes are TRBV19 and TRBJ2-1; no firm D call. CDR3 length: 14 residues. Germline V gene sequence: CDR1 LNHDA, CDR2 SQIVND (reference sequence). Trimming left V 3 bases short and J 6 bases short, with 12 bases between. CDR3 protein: CASSIRAQANEQFF. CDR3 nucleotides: TGTGCCAGTAGTATTCGGGCGCAGGCCAATGAGCAGTTCTTC.

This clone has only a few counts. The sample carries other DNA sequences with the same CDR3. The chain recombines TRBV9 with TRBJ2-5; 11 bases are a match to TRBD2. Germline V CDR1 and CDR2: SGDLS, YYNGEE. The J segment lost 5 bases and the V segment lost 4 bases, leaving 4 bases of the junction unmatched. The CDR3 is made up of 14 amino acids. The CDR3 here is CASSPRLAGETQYF. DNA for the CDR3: TGTGCCAGCAGCCCAAGACTAGCGGGGGAGACCCAGTACTTC. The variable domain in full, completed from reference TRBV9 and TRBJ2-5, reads DSGVTQTPKHLITATGQRVTLRCSPRSGDLSVYWYQQSLDQGLQFLIQYYNGEERAKGNILERFSAQQFPDLHSELNLSSLELGDSALYFCASSPRLAGETQYFGPGTRLLVL.

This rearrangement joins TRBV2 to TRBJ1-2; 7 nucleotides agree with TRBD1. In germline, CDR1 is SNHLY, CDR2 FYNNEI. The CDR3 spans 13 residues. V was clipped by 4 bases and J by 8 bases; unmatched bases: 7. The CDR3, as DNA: TGTGCCAGCAGTGTACAACAGGGGAAGGGCTACACCTTC. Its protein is CASSVQQGKGYTF.

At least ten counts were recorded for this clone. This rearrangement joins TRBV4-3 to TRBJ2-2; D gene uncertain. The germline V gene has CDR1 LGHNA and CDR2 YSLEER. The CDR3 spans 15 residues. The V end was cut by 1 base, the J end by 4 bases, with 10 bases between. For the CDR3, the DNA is TGCGCCAGCAGCCAAGGGCCCAACCCCACCGGGGAGCTGTTTTTT. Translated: CASSQGPNPTGELFF.

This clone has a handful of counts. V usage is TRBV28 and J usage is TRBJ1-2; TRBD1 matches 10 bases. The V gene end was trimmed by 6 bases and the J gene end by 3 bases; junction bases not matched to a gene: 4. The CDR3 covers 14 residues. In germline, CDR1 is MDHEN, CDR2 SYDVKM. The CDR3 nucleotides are TGTGCCAGCAGGGACAGGGGGACCCACTATGGCTACACCTTC. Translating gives CASRDRGTHYGYTF.

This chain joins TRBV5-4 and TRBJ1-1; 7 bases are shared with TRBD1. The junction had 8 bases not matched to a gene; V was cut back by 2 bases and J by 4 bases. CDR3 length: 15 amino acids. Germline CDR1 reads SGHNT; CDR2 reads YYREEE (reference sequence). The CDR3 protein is CASSLNTGVGTEAFF. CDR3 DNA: TGTGCCAGCAGCTTAAATACAGGGGTAGGCACTGAAGCTTTCTTT.